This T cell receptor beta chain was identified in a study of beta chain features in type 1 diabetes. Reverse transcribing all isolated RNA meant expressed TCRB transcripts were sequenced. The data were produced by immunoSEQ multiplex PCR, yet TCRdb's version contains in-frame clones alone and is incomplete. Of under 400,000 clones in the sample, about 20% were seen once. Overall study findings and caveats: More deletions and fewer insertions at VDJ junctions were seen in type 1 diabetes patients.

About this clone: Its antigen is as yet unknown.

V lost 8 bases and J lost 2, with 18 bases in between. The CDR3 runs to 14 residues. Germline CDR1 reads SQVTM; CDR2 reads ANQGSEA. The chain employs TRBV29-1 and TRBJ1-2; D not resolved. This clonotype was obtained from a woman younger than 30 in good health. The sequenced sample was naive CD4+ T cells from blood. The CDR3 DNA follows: TGCAGCTCCGAGCGGGAGGATTCAAACTATGGCTACACCTTC. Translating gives CSSEREDSNYGYTF. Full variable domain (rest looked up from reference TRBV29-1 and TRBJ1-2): SAVISQKPSRDICQRGTSLTIQCQVDSQVTMMFWYRQQPGQSLTLIATANQGSEATYESGFVIDKFPISRPNLTFSTLTVSNMSPEDSSIYLCSSEREDSNYGYTFGSGTRLTVV.